These T cell receptor beta chains were read from a single sample in a study of cytomegalovirus exposure and HLA in healthy donors. Sequenced by immunoSEQ multiplex PCR; TCRdb stores in-frame clones only, minus some. The data show 200,000 to 300,000 clones, about 80% seen once. The sequenced material came from PBMCs. These receptors were obtained from a woman aged 60-75 years in good health and CMV-seropositive. Each CDR3 is given with its conserved first and last residue. D genes are given only for firm matches. The size field is filled for only some rows; it gives once, few, many or a size class.

clone size: -; V gene: TRBV15; D gene: -; J gene: TRBJ1-4; CDR3 protein: CATTDLPRGGKLFF; CDR3 DNA: TGTGCCACCACCGACCTCCCGCGGGGAGGAAAACTGTTTTTT
clone size: -; V gene: TRBV9; D gene: -; J gene: TRBJ2-3; CDR3 protein: CASSGIGRITDTQYF; CDR3 DNA: TGTGCCAGCAGCGGAATTGGGAGGATAACAGATACGCAGTATTTT
clone size: -; V gene: TRBV11-3; D gene: -; J gene: TRBJ2-2; CDR3 protein: CASSRNTGELFF; CDR3 DNA: TGTGCCAGCAGCCGGAACACCGGGGAGCTGTTTTTT
clone size: -; V gene: TRBV15; D gene: -; J gene: TRBJ2-7; CDR3 protein: CATSRDLLPGEQYF; CDR3 DNA: TGTGCCACCAGCAGAGATCTCCTCCCAGGGGAGCAGTACTTC
clone size: -; V gene: TRBV7-9; D gene: TRBD2; J gene: TRBJ2-7; CDR3 protein: CASSLLGGVEQYF; CDR3 DNA: TGTGCCAGCAGCTTACTCGGGGGGGTCGAGCAGTACTTC
clone size: -; V gene: TRBV19; D gene: TRBD1; J gene: TRBJ2-5; CDR3 protein: CASSNHLDTGGADQETQYF; CDR3 DNA: TGTGCCAGTAGTAACCACCTCGACACAGGGGGCGCGGACCAAGAGACCCAGTACTTC
clone size: -; V gene: TRBV10-1; D gene: TRBD2; J gene: TRBJ2-3; CDR3 protein: CASSESLAGDLTDTQYF; CDR3 DNA: TGCGCCAGCAGTGAGTCTCTAGCGGGAGACCTCACAGATACGCAGTATTTT
clone size: -; V gene: TRBV6-4; D gene: TRBD1; J gene: TRBJ2-7; CDR3 protein: CASRIGRTGNEQYF; CDR3 DNA: TGTGCCAGCAGAATCGGTAGGACAGGGAACGAGCAGTACTTC
clone size: -; V gene: TRBV6-5; D gene: -; J gene: TRBJ1-3; CDR3 protein: CASSQGSYGNTIYF; CDR3 DNA: TGTGCCAGCAGTCAGGGTTCGTACGGAAACACCATATATTTT
clone size: -; V gene: TRBV10-3; D gene: TRBD2; J gene: TRBJ2-1; CDR3 protein: CAISETSANNEQFF; CDR3 DNA: TGTGCCATCAGTGAAACTAGCGCCAACAATGAGCAGTTCTTC
clone size: -; V gene: TRBV28; D gene: -; J gene: TRBJ2-1; CDR3 protein: CASEPTWGQGNNEQFF; CDR3 DNA: TGTGCCAGCGAACCCACTTGGGGGCAGGGCAACAATGAGCAGTTCTTC
clone size: -; V gene: TRBV7-2; D gene: -; J gene: TRBJ1-5; CDR3 protein: CASSLGISGSQPQHF; CDR3 DNA: TGTGCCAGCAGCTTAGGGATTTCGGGATCCCAGCCCCAGCATTTT
clone size: -; V gene: TRBV6-6; D gene: TRBD2; J gene: TRBJ2-1; CDR3 protein: CASSYGTSGIYNEQFF; CDR3 DNA: TGTGCCAGCAGTTACGGCACTAGCGGGATCTACAATGAGCAGTTCTTC
clone size: -; V gene: TRBV28; D gene: TRBD2; J gene: TRBJ2-1; CDR3 protein: CASSPGLAYYKNEQFF; CDR3 DNA: TGTGCCAGCAGCCCAGGACTAGCCTACTACAAGAATGAGCAGTTCTTC
clone size: -; V gene: TRBV28; D gene: -; J gene: TRBJ1-1; CDR3 protein: CASSFGGVHTEAFF; CDR3 DNA: TGTGCCAGCAGTTTTGGAGGGGTCCACACTGAAGCTTTCTTT
clone size: -; V gene: TRBV4-1; D gene: TRBD2; J gene: TRBJ2-7; CDR3 protein: CASSRTSGSSYEQYF; CDR3 DNA: TGCGCCAGCAGTCGGACTAGCGGGAGTTCCTACGAGCAGTACTTC
clone size: -; V gene: TRBV14; D gene: -; J gene: TRBJ2-7; CDR3 protein: CASSQPIGHPLSYEQYF; CDR3 DNA: TGTGCCAGCAGCCAACCTATCGGACATCCTCTCTCCTACGAGCAGTACTTC
clone size: -; V gene: TRBV10-2; D gene: -; J gene: TRBJ2-3; CDR3 protein: CASSESISGTDTQYF; CDR3 DNA: TGCGCCAGCAGTGAGTCGATTAGCGGCACAGATACGCAGTATTTT
clone size: -; V gene: TRBV29-1; D gene: -; J gene: TRBJ1-5; CDR3 protein: CSVAEDTSNQPQHF; CDR3 DNA: TGCAGCGTCGCCGAAGACACTAGCAATCAGCCCCAGCATTTT
clone size: -; V gene: TRBV13; D gene: TRBD2; J gene: TRBJ2-1; CDR3 protein: CASSQGLETYNEQFF; CDR3 DNA: TGTGCCAGCAGCCAGGGACTAGAGACCTACAATGAGCAGTTCTTC
clone size: -; V gene: TRBV5-1; D gene: TRBD1; J gene: TRBJ1-4; CDR3 protein: CASSRTGAATNEKLFF; CDR3 DNA: TGCGCCAGCAGTCGAACAGGGGCGGCTACTAATGAAAAACTGTTTTTT
clone size: -; V gene: TRBV5-1; D gene: TRBD2; J gene: TRBJ2-2; CDR3 protein: CASNGGTTNTGELFF; CDR3 DNA: TGCGCCAGCAACGGGGGGACCACGAACACCGGGGAGCTGTTTTTT
clone size: few; V gene: TRBV6-6; D gene: TRBD1; J gene: TRBJ1-2; CDR3 protein: CASSYETGGGYTF; CDR3 DNA: TGTGCCAGCAGTTACGAGACAGGGGGGGGCTACACCTTC
clone size: -; V gene: TRBV29-1; D gene: -; J gene: TRBJ2-1; CDR3 protein: CSVAGENYNEQFF; CDR3 DNA: TGCAGCGTTGCTGGGGAGAACTACAATGAGCAGTTCTTC
clone size: -; V gene: TRBV5-4; D gene: TRBD1; J gene: TRBJ2-7; CDR3 protein: CASSQDRASSYEQYF; CDR3 DNA: TGTGCCAGCAGCCAAGACAGGGCAAGCTCCTACGAGCAGTACTTC
clone size: -; V gene: TRBV2; D gene: TRBD1; J gene: TRBJ2-7; CDR3 protein: CASSRGGTGEIYEQYF; CDR3 DNA: TGTGCCAGCAGTCGAGGCGGGACAGGGGAAATCTACGAGCAGTACTTC
clone size: -; V gene: TRBV6-6; D gene: -; J gene: TRBJ2-7; CDR3 protein: CASSYSRVGDEQYF; CDR3 DNA: TGTGCCAGCAGTTACTCGAGGGTTGGGGACGAGCAGTACTTC
clone size: -; V gene: TRBV5-1; D gene: TRBD1; J gene: TRBJ2-3; CDR3 protein: CASSSGTVTDTQYF; CDR3 DNA: TGCGCCAGCAGCTCCGGGACAGTCACAGATACGCAGTATTTT
clone size: -; V gene: TRBV19; D gene: -; J gene: TRBJ2-3; CDR3 protein: CASSIEGATQYF; CDR3 DNA: TGTGCCAGTAGTATAGAAGGGGCTACGCAGTATTTT
clone size: -; V gene: TRBV7-9; D gene: -; J gene: TRBJ1-1; CDR3 protein: CASSPPGNTEAFF; CDR3 DNA: TGTGCCAGCAGCCCTCCCGGGAACACTGAAGCTTTCTTT
clone size: -; V gene: TRBV6-1; D gene: -; J gene: TRBJ1-4; CDR3 protein: CASSARVEKLFF; CDR3 DNA: TGTGCCAGCAGTGCGAGGGTTGAAAAACTGTTTTTT
clone size: -; V gene: TRBV19; D gene: -; J gene: TRBJ1-2; CDR3 protein: CASSPLSGVGGYTF; CDR3 DNA: TGTGCCAGTAGTCCACTCTCGGGGGTAGGTGGCTACACCTTC
clone size: -; V gene: TRBV25-1; D gene: -; J gene: TRBJ2-6; CDR3 protein: CASSRGGLGANVLTF; CDR3 DNA: TGTGCCAGCAGTAGGGGGGGACTTGGGGCCAACGTCCTGACTTTC
clone size: -; V gene: TRBV6-5; D gene: TRBD2; J gene: TRBJ2-5; CDR3 protein: CASSSSGRRVETQYF; CDR3 DNA: TGTGCCAGCAGTAGTAGCGGGAGGCGGGTGGAGACCCAGTACTTC
clone size: -; V gene: TRBV9; D gene: TRBD1; J gene: TRBJ2-2; CDR3 protein: CASSVTQGVNTGELFF; CDR3 DNA: TGTGCCAGCAGCGTGACTCAGGGGGTGAACACCGGGGAGCTGTTTTTT
clone size: -; V gene: TRBV7-2; D gene: TRBD2; J gene: TRBJ2-1; CDR3 protein: CASSPRLATNEQFF; CDR3 DNA: TGTGCCAGCAGCCCCCGACTAGCGACCAATGAGCAGTTCTTC
clone size: -; V gene: TRBV4-2; D gene: -; J gene: TRBJ2-1; CDR3 protein: CASSQPTAGHEDEQFF; CDR3 DNA: TGTGCCAGCAGCCAACCCACCGCAGGGCACGAGGATGAGCAGTTCTTC
clone size: -; V gene: TRBV5-1; D gene: -; J gene: TRBJ1-3; CDR3 protein: CASSLGGQQQGNTIYF; CDR3 DNA: TGCGCCAGCAGCTTGGGCGGACAGCAACAAGGAAACACCATATATTTT
clone size: once; V gene: TRBV9; D gene: -; J gene: TRBJ1-4; CDR3 protein: CASSVGVGLGEKLFF; CDR3 DNA: TGTGCCAGCAGCGTAGGGGTGGGCTTAGGTGAAAAACTGTTTTTT
clone size: -; V gene: TRBV18; D gene: TRBD1; J gene: TRBJ2-7; CDR3 protein: CASSPPQGTGGEQYF; CDR3 DNA: TGTGCCAGCTCACCACCCCAAGGGACAGGCGGGGAGCAGTACTTC
clone size: few; V gene: TRBV19; D gene: TRBD2; J gene: TRBJ2-1; CDR3 protein: CASSITASGSYNEQFF; CDR3 DNA: TGTGCCAGTAGTATCACCGCTAGCGGGAGTTACAATGAGCAGTTCTTC
clone size: -; V gene: TRBV10-3; D gene: TRBD2; J gene: TRBJ2-3; CDR3 protein: CAISDWRETDTQYF; CDR3 DNA: TGTGCCATCAGTGATTGGCGGGAGACAGATACGCAGTATTTT
clone size: -; V gene: TRBV5-1; D gene: TRBD2; J gene: TRBJ2-2; CDR3 protein: CASSWTSGNTGELFF; CDR3 DNA: TGCGCCAGCAGCTGGACTAGCGGAAACACCGGGGAGCTGTTTTTT
clone size: -; V gene: TRBV2; D gene: -; J gene: TRBJ1-1; CDR3 protein: CASNVLPEAFF; CDR3 DNA: TGTGCCAGCAACGTACTGCCTGAAGCTTTCTTT
clone size: -; V gene: TRBV2; D gene: -; J gene: TRBJ2-1; CDR3 protein: CASSVDSLPYNEQFF; CDR3 DNA: TGTGCCAGCAGTGTGGACAGCTTGCCCTACAATGAGCAGTTCTTC
clone size: -; V gene: TRBV18; D gene: -; J gene: TRBJ1-2; CDR3 protein: CASSPRDTYGYTF; CDR3 DNA: TGTGCCAGCTCACCCCGGGACACCTATGGCTACACCTTC
clone size: -; V gene: TRBV5-1; D gene: -; J gene: TRBJ1-1; CDR3 protein: CASSSPSIGQTTEAFF; CDR3 DNA: TGCGCCAGCAGCTCCCCTTCGATCGGACAGACGACTGAAGCTTTCTTT
clone size: -; V gene: TRBV7-2; D gene: TRBD1; J gene: TRBJ1-1; CDR3 protein: CASSWDRANTEAFF; CDR3 DNA: TGTGCCAGCAGCTGGGACAGAGCGAACACTGAAGCTTTCTTT
clone size: -; V gene: TRBV4-1; D gene: TRBD2; J gene: TRBJ2-5; CDR3 protein: CASSPVAGETQYF; CDR3 DNA: TGCGCCAGCAGCCCCGTAGCGGGAGAGACCCAGTACTTC
clone size: -; V gene: TRBV28; D gene: TRBD2; J gene: TRBJ2-1; CDR3 protein: CASSLIAGAGYNEQFF; CDR3 DNA: TGTGCCAGCAGTTTAATAGCGGGGGCAGGCTACAATGAGCAGTTCTTC
clone size: -; V gene: TRBV19; D gene: TRBD1; J gene: TRBJ1-5; CDR3 protein: CASSTRTGNMEPQHF; CDR3 DNA: TGTGCCAGTAGTACGCGGACAGGGAATATGGAGCCCCAGCATTTT
clone size: few; V gene: TRBV7-8; D gene: -; J gene: TRBJ1-5; CDR3 protein: CASSPGVSAQHF; CDR3 DNA: TGTGCCAGCAGCCCCGGGGTCTCGGCCCAGCATTTT
clone size: few; V gene: TRBV10-3; D gene: -; J gene: TRBJ1-1; CDR3 protein: CAITDTPNTEAFF; CDR3 DNA: TGTGCCATCACGGACACCCCGAACACTGAAGCTTTCTTT
clone size: -; V gene: TRBV2; D gene: -; J gene: TRBJ1-5; CDR3 protein: CASSTDRANQPQHF; CDR3 DNA: TGTGCCAGCAGTACGGACAGAGCCAATCAGCCCCAGCATTTT
clone size: -; V gene: TRBV7-2; D gene: TRBD1; J gene: TRBJ2-2; CDR3 protein: CASSPKGQGITGELFF; CDR3 DNA: TGTGCCAGCAGCCCGAAGGGACAGGGGATCACCGGGGAGCTGTTTTTT
clone size: -; V gene: TRBV5-1; D gene: -; J gene: TRBJ2-2; CDR3 protein: CASSRGNTGELFF; CDR3 DNA: TGCGCCAGCAGCCGCGGAAACACCGGGGAGCTGTTTTTT